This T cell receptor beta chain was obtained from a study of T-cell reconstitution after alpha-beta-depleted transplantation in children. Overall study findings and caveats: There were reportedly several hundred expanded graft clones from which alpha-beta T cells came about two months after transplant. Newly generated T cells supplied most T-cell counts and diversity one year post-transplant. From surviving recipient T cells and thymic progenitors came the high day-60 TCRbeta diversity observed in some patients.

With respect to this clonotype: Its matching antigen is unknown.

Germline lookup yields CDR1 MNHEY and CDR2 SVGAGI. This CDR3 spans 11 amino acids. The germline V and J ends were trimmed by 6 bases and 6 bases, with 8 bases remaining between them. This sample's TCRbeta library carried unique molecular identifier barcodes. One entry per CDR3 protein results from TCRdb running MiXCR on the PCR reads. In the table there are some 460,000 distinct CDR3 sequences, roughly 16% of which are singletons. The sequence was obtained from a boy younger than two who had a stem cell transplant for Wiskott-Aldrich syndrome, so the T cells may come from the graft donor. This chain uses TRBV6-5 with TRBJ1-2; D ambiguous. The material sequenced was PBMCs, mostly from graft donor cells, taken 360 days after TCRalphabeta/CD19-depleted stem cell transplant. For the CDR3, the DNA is TGTGCCAGCAGAGGAGCTAATGGCTACACCTTC. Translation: CASRGANGYTF.